One sample yielded the 25 T cell receptor beta chains listed below, sequenced in a study of blood T cell repertoires in COVID-19. TCRdb's copy holds only in-frame clones and misses some; the assay was immunoSEQ multiplex PCR. The sample comprises about 99,000 clones, around four fifths of which are singletons, and approximately 12% rests with the top ten. Sequenced: peripheral blood. The receptors come from a human donor in a cohort sampled during active COVID-19.

V gene TRBV5-1 combines with J gene TRBJ1-1; D is undetermined. This CDR3 spans 13 amino acids. V was cut by 1 base and J by 1 base, with 5 bases left in between. Germline loops: CDR1 SGHRS, CDR2 YFSETQ. CDR3 in DNA: TGCGCCAGCAGCTTGTCTAAGAACACTGAAGCTTTCTTT. This sequence encodes CASSLSKNTEAFF.

The chain recombines TRBV7-3 with TRBJ2-3; D may be TRBD1 (5 bases). This CDR3 contains 14 residues. CDR1 is SGHTA, CDR2 FQGTGA, per germline. V lost 5 bases, J lost 2 bases, and 11 bases lay in between. The CDR3 DNA reads TGTGCCAGCAGCCTAGGACAAAACACAGATACGCAGTATTTT. This encodes CASSLGQNTDTQYF.

Only a few counts were recorded for this clone. The V call is TRBV7-9, the J call TRBJ1-1; 8 bases align to TRBD1. Germline trimming cut 2 bases from V and 7 bases from J; bases unmatched to any gene: 3. Germline V gene lookup returns CDR1 SEHNR and CDR2 FQNEAQ (reference sequence). CDR3 size: 13 residues. CDR3 in amino acids: CASSLMTGVEAFF. CDR3 DNA sequence: TGTGCCAGCAGCTTAATGACAGGGGTTGAAGCTTTCTTT.

This sequence joins TRBV18 and TRBJ1-1; a possible D gene is TRBD1 (5 bases). CDR3 length equals 13 residues. V dropped 4 bases and J dropped 0 bases, with 6 bases sitting between them. CDR1 KGHSH and CDR2 LQKENI come from the germline V gene. CDR3 coding DNA: TGTGCCAGCTCACGACAGATGAACACTGAAGCTTTCTTT. As protein: CASSRQMNTEAFF.

CDR3 amino acids: CASSPVAQETQYF. CDR3 coding DNA: TGTGCCAGCTCACCGGTAGCCCAGGAGACCCAGTACTTC. This chain joins TRBV18 and TRBJ2-5; D is unclear. CDR1 and CDR2 from the germline V gene are KGHSH and LQKENI. V was shortened by 3 bases and J by 5 bases, with 10 bases between the two germline ends. The CDR3 spans 13 residues.

The gene calls are TRBV11-3 and TRBJ1-1; no clear D gene. V lost 0 bases to trimming and J lost 0 bases, with 5 bases between them. The length of the CDR3 is 14 residues. In germline, CDR1 is SGHNT, CDR2 YENEEA. Written as DNA, the CDR3 is TGTGCCAGCAGCTTAGAGGGCATGAACACTGAAGCTTTCTTT. Residues: CASSLEGMNTEAFF.

The V gene is TRBV9, the J gene TRBJ1-2; D call uncertain. V lost 6 bases and J 3 bases, leaving 15 bases between the germline ends. The V gene's germline CDR1 is SGDLS and CDR2 YYNGEE. The CDR3 runs 14 residues. In DNA form, the CDR3 reads TGTGCCAGCACCCTCACCGGAGTGGACTATGGCTACACCTTC. The encoded protein is CASTLTGVDYGYTF. The full variable domain, rest sourced from reference TRBV9 and TRBJ1-2, is DSGVTQTPKHLITATGQRVTLRCSPRSGDLSVYWYQQSLDQGLQFLIQYYNGEERAKGNILERFSAQQFPDLHSELNLSSLELGDSALYFCASTLTGVDYGYTFGSGTRLTVV.

The chain combines TRBV6-5 with TRBJ1-5; D may be TRBD1 (6 bases). Germline-derived CDR1 and CDR2 are MNHEY and SVGAGI. The CDR3 consists of 15 residues. Trimming removed 6 bases at V and 0 bases at J, with 12 bases between. In DNA form, the CDR3 reads TGTGCCAGCAGCCACAGGGAAACTAGCAATCAGCCCCAGCATTTT. It is translated as CASSHRETSNQPQHF.

The table lists this clone with a count of one. This sequence joins TRBV5-4 and TRBJ1-1; TRBD1 is a possible D gene (5 bases). Between the trimmed V and J ends, which lost 0 bases and 3 bases, there was a span of 6 bases. The CDR3 consists of 13 residues. Germline V gene data show CDR1 as SGHNT and CDR2 as YYREEE (reference sequence). The CDR3 DNA sequence: TGTGCCAGCAGCTTGGTACAGGACACTGAAGCTTTCTTT. It translates to CASSLVQDTEAFF.

The chain joins TRBV5-4 to TRBJ2-5; 12 bases are shared with TRBD2. Germline assignment: CDR1 SGHNT and CDR2 YYREEE (reference sequence). J gave up 4 bases and V 4 bases, and 8 bases lay outside the gene matches. This CDR3 has 16 residues. The DNA for the CDR3 is TGTGCCAGCAGCCGATTCACTAGCGGGGGGCGAGAGACCCAGTACTTC. The encoded protein is CASSRFTSGGRETQYF. Full variable domain (outside the CDR3, taken from reference TRBV5-4 and TRBJ2-5): ETGVTQSPTHLIKTRGQQVTLRCSSQSGHNTVSWYQQALGQGPQFIFQYYREEENGRGNFPPRFSGLQFPNYSSELNVNALELDDSALYLCASSRFTSGGRETQYFGPGTRLLVL.

The chain combines TRBV7-2 with TRBJ2-1, with 7 bases aligning to TRBD2. CDR3 size: 18 residues. Per germline, CDR1 SGHTA and CDR2 FQGNSA. V was pared by 1 base and J by 6 bases, with 15 bases of the junction left unmatched. The CDR3 is CASSLVPAGVFGLNEQFF. Written as DNA, the CDR3 is TGTGCCAGCAGCTTAGTCCCGGCGGGGGTCTTTGGTCTCAATGAGCAGTTCTTC.

The rearrangement uses TRBV2 and TRBJ2-3, with 13 bases lining up with TRBD2. There are 19 residues in the CDR3. V shed 5 bases and J 2 bases; nucleotides not matched to a gene: 13. Germline V CDR1 and CDR2: SNHLY, FYNNEI. The CDR3 sequence: CASSLGLAGALSHTDTQYF. The CDR3 DNA reads as TGTGCCAGCAGTTTAGGACTAGCGGGGGCCCTAAGTCACACAGATACGCAGTATTTT.

This clone was recorded only once. The DNA of the CDR3 is TGTGCCAGCAGCTTATATAGCGGGGGAGAGACCCAGTACTTC. Translating it yields CASSLYSGGETQYF. The chain is built from TRBV7-9 and TRBJ2-5, with 9 positions matching TRBD2. V shed 2 bases, J shed 4 bases, and the junction held 2 bases outside the gene matches. CDR1 and CDR2 (germline): SEHNR, FQNEAQ (reference sequence). The CDR3 extends over 14 amino acids.

The V gene is TRBV7-9, the J gene TRBJ2-5, with 8 positions matching TRBD2. The germline V gene encodes CDR1 SEHNR and CDR2 FQNEAQ (reference sequence). V trimming: 8 bases; J trimming: 5 bases; junction bases outside the gene matches: 13. The CDR3 spans 15 residues. The CDR3, as DNA: TGTGCCAGCCGCATTCGAGCGGGGGCTGGTGAGACCCAGTACTTC. It translates to CASRIRAGAGETQYF.

This clone was recorded only once. The CDR3 sequence is CAISESGQGGNTEAFF. CDR3 nucleotide sequence: TGTGCCATCAGTGAGTCAGGTCAGGGGGGAAACACTGAAGCTTTCTTT. The V gene is TRBV10-3, the J gene TRBJ1-1, with 7 bases identical to TRBD1. The CDR3 consists of 16 residues. Germline V CDR1 and CDR2: ENHRY, SYGVKD. Unmatched junction bases numbered 6, after V lost 0 bases and J lost 2 bases.

The chain couples TRBV29-1 to TRBJ1-2; 11 bases are a match to TRBD1. Per the germline V gene, CDR1 is SQVTM and CDR2 is ANQGSEA. The CDR3 consists of 13 residues. J gave up 2 bases and V 8 bases, and 4 bases lay outside the gene matches. The CDR3 loop is CSCGQGANYGYTF. The CDR3, as DNA: TGCAGCTGCGGACAGGGGGCAAACTATGGCTACACCTTC.

The rearrangement links TRBV7-2 to TRBJ1-3, with 9 bases that match TRBD1. Germline trimming cut 3 bases from V and 0 bases from J; bases unmatched to any gene: 9. Germline V gene data show CDR1 as SGHTA and CDR2 as FQGNSA. There are 18 residues in the CDR3. The CDR3, as DNA: TGTGCCAGCAGCTTTGGACAGGGGCGTTTGAGCTCTGGAAACACCATATATTTT. Translation: CASSFGQGRLSSGNTIYF.

A few counts support this clone. Other DNA sequences in this sample translate to the same CDR3. The chain has TRBV7-2 and TRBJ2-5, with D tentatively TRBD2 (5 bases). In germline, CDR1 is SGHTA, CDR2 FQGNSA. The V gene lost 0 bases and the J gene lost 5 bases, with 7 bases spanning the gap. This CDR3 region has 13 residues. The CDR3 bases are TGTGCCAGCAGCTTAGCGCGAGGGGAGACCCAGTACTTC. Its protein product is CASSLARGETQYF.

The gene calls are TRBV5-1 and TRBJ1-1, with D perhaps TRBD1 (5 bases). Germline CDR1 reads SGHRS; CDR2 reads YFSETQ. Trimming cost V 0 bases and J 1 base, with 10 bases left between them. The CDR3 contains 15 residues. The CDR3 sequence: CASSLGGDPNTEAFF. The CDR3 nucleotides are TGCGCCAGCAGCTTGGGCGGGGACCCGAACACTGAAGCTTTCTTT.

The V call is TRBV3-1 (or the pseudogene TRBV3-2), the J call TRBJ1-3; a weak D match, TRBD1 (5 bases). CDR1 and CDR2 from the germline V gene are LGHDT and YNNKEL (reference sequence). The CDR3 covers 14 residues. Trimming took off 5 bases at V and 2 bases at J, with 10 bases between the two ends. The CDR3 region is CASSFQGPGNTIYF. The DNA for the CDR3 is TGTGCCAGCAGCTTCCAGGGTCCTGGAAACACCATATATTTT.

The rearrangement uses TRBV5-1 and TRBJ2-5; the D gene is possibly TRBD2 (6 bases). The germline CDR1 and CDR2 sequences are SGHRS and YFSETQ. The length of the CDR3 is 14 residues. Trimming removed 4 bases from V and 3 bases from J, with 13 bases in between. The CDR3 spells CASSPGGSEETQYF. Written as DNA, the CDR3 is TGCGCCAGCAGCCCTGGGGGGTCAGAAGAGACCCAGTACTTC. The variable domain in full, with the rest retrieved from reference TRBV5-1 and TRBJ2-5, is KAGVTQTPRYLIKTRGQQVTLSCSPISGHRSVSWYQQTPGQGLQFLFEYFSETQRNKGNFPGRFSGRQFSNSRSEMNVSTLELGDSALYLCASSPGGSEETQYFGPGTRLLVL.

The chain uses TRBV7-9 and TRBJ1-2; 8 bases are a match to TRBD1. V trimming: 5 bases; J trimming: 3 bases; junction bases outside the gene matches: 8. CDR1 and CDR2 from the germline V gene are SEHNR and FQNEAQ (reference sequence). The CDR3 covers 15 residues. This chain's CDR3 is CASSPAAGGYYGYTF. In DNA form, the CDR3 reads TGTGCCAGCAGCCCGGCGGCAGGGGGCTACTATGGCTACACCTTC. Complete variable domain (other parts from reference TRBV7-9 and TRBJ1-2): DTGVSQNPRHKITKRGQNVTFRCDPISEHNRLYWYRQTLGQGPEFLTYFQNEAQLEKSRLLSDRFSAERPKGSFSTLEIQRTEQGDSAMYLCASSPAAGGYYGYTFGSGTRLTVV.

The chain joins TRBV6-6 to TRBJ1-1; D uncertain. Germline V gene sequence: CDR1 MNHNY, CDR2 SVGAGI (reference sequence). V was shortened by 4 bases and J by 5 bases, with 11 bases between the two germline ends. The CDR3 is 13 amino acids. The CDR3 DNA follows: TGTGCCAGCAGTTTTCCGGTGTCTACTGAAGCTTTCTTT. Its protein is CASSFPVSTEAFF.

This clone has just one count. The gene calls are TRBV5-1 and TRBJ2-7; D is possibly TRBD1 (6 bases). V lost 7 bases, J lost 4 bases, and 21 bases lay in between. The CDR3 extends over 15 amino acids. The V gene's germline CDR1 is SGHRS and CDR2 YFSETQ. CDR3 amino acids: CASGLGAGIGYEQYF. CDR3 DNA: TGCGCCAGCGGCCTGGGGGCAGGGATAGGGTACGAGCAGTACTTC.

V gene TRBV2 combines with J gene TRBJ1-5; D is ambiguous. Looked up from germline, CDR1 is SNHLY and CDR2 is FYNNEI. V dropped 7 bases and J dropped 1 base, with 8 bases sitting between them. This CDR3 has 13 amino acids. The CDR3 nucleotides read TGTGCCAGCACTCGACAAAGCAATCAGCCCCAGCATTTT. This translates into CASTRQSNQPQHF.